A selection of T cell receptor beta chains follows, all from one sample in a study of T cells after yellow fever vaccination. TCRdb re-called the 5' RACE reads with MiXCR, one entry per CDR3 protein. This table holds around 300,000 distinct CDR3 sequences, 4.1% found once. The sample in question was PBMCs, obtained 5 days after the yellow fever booster vaccination. These receptors came from a man in his late teens or twenties who received the YFV17D yellow fever vaccine. Both conserved end residues are part of each CDR3. The order of the fields is D gene, V gene, clone size, J gene, CDR3 protein, CDR3 DNA. The D gene is left open where the match is weak. Some rows mark clone size as missing; the rest say once, few, many or name a class of expanded clone.

d_call: TRBD1; v_call: TRBV20-1; clone_size: -; j_call: TRBJ2-5; cdr3_aa: CSAQPGQGLETQYF; cdr3_nt: TGCAGTGCCCAACCGGGACAGGGCCTGGAGACCCAGTACTTC
d_call: -; v_call: TRBV7-2; clone_size: -; j_call: TRBJ2-3; cdr3_aa: CASSLVGGLSTDTQYF; cdr3_nt: TGTGCCAGCAGCTTAGTCGGGGGCTTGAGCACAGATACGCAGTATTTT
d_call: -; v_call: TRBV28; clone_size: many; j_call: TRBJ2-1; cdr3_aa: CASSLRYEQFF; cdr3_nt: TGTGCCAGCAGTTTACGGTATGAGCAGTTCTTC
d_call: TRBD2; v_call: TRBV5-4; clone_size: -; j_call: TRBJ2-3; cdr3_aa: CASSGPGLAIGGTDTQYF; cdr3_nt: TGTGCCAGCAGCGGACCGGGACTAGCGATAGGAGGCACAGATACGCAGTATTTT
d_call: -; v_call: TRBV29-1; clone_size: many; j_call: TRBJ2-3; cdr3_aa: CSVGGLGSTDTQYF; cdr3_nt: TGCAGCGTTGGGGGACTCGGGTCCACAGATACGCAGTATTTT
d_call: TRBD1; v_call: TRBV6-2/TRBV6-3; clone_size: many; j_call: TRBJ1-2; cdr3_aa: CASRLPGGSGYTF; cdr3_nt: TGTGCCAGCAGACTTCCAGGGGGCAGTGGCTACACCTTC
d_call: -; v_call: TRBV5-1; clone_size: many; j_call: TRBJ2-5; cdr3_aa: CASSLGTTGETQYF; cdr3_nt: TGCGCCAGCAGCTTGGGGACAACTGGGGAGACCCAGTACTTC
d_call: TRBD1; v_call: TRBV7-3; clone_size: few; j_call: TRBJ2-3; cdr3_aa: CASSLGQGAFDTQYF; cdr3_nt: TGTGCCAGCAGCTTAGGACAGGGGGCTTTTGATACGCAGTATTTT
d_call: -; v_call: TRBV7-2; clone_size: -; j_call: TRBJ2-5; cdr3_aa: CASSFVREETQYF; cdr3_nt: TGTGCCAGCAGCTTCGTCAGGGAAGAGACCCAGTACTTC
d_call: -; v_call: TRBV7-8; clone_size: -; j_call: TRBJ1-1; cdr3_aa: CASSPPQGMNTEAFF; cdr3_nt: TGTGCCAGCAGCCCCCCCCAGGGGATGAACACTGAAGCTTTCTTT
d_call: -; v_call: TRBV7-9; clone_size: -; j_call: TRBJ1-4; cdr3_aa: CASSTGMATNEKLFF; cdr3_nt: TGTGCCAGCAGCACCGGGATGGCAACTAATGAAAAACTGTTTTTT